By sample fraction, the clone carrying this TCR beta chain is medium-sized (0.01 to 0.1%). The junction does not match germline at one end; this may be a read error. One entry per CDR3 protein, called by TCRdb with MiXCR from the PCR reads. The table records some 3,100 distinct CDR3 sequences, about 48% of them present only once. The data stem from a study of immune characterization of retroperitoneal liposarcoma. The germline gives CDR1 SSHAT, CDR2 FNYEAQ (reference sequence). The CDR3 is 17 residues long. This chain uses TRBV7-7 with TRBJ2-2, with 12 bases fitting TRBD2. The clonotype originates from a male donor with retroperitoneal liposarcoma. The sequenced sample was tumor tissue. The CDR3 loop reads CASSLEPGLAGTGELFF. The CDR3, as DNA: TGTGCTAGCAGCTTAGAACCGGGACTAGCGGGCACCGGGGAGCTGTTTTTT.